These 5 T cell receptor beta chains were all obtained from the same sample, sequenced in a study of cytomegalovirus exposure and HLA in healthy donors. This table comes from immunoSEQ multiplex PCR, and its TCRdb copy is limited to in-frame clones, with some not included. The sample holds 120,000 or so clones, roughly 95% seen once. The sequenced sample consisted of PBMCs. These receptors were obtained from a man aged 18 to 35 in good health and CMV-seronegative.

This chain connects TRBV6-6 to TRBJ2-5, with 9 positions matching TRBD2. Germline V lookup: CDR1 MNHNY, CDR2 SVGAGI (reference sequence). After removal of 6 bases from V and 3 bases from J, the junction contained 2 bases not matched to a gene. This CDR3 spans 13 amino acids. CDR3 bases: TGTGCCAGCAGCCGACTAGCGGAAGAGACCCAGTACTTC. As protein: CASSRLAEETQYF.

This clone was seen just once. The J gene is TRBJ2-2, the V gene TRBV9, with a possible D match to TRBD1 (6 bases). The CDR3 covers 15 residues. V lost 0 bases and J lost 4, with 10 bases in between. Per the germline V gene, CDR1 is SGDLS and CDR2 is YYNGEE. The CDR3, as DNA: TGTGCCAGCAGCGTAGATCCAGGGGTCACCGGGGAGCTGTTTTTT. It specifies CASSVDPGVTGELFF.

The V and J genes are TRBV19 and TRBJ2-7; 7 bases fit TRBD2. Germline CDR1 reads LNHDA; CDR2 reads SQIVND (reference sequence). The CDR3 sequence is 14 residues long. Trimming removed 4 bases from V and 3 bases from J; junction bases left unmatched: 6. Written as DNA, the CDR3 is TGTGCCAGTAGTAGGGCGGGAGAGGACTACGAGCAGTACTTC. Its translation is CASSRAGEDYEQYF.

This clone was counted once. The chain carries TRBV28 and TRBJ1-5; the match to TRBD1 covers 8 bases. Germline V lookup: CDR1 MDHEN, CDR2 SYDVKM. The CDR3 contains 14 residues. Trimming cost V 5 bases and J 7 bases; bases outside gene matches: 7. The CDR3 spells CASSRTGRRQPQHF. CDR3 sequence (DNA): TGTGCCAGCAGTAGGACAGGGAGAAGACAGCCCCAGCATTTT.

The rearrangement links TRBV5-1 to TRBJ2-7; a weak D match, TRBD1 (6 bases). The CDR3 length is 17 residues. The germline CDR1 and CDR2 sequences are SGHRS and YFSETQ. V lost 3 bases, J lost 7 bases, and 26 bases lay in between. The CDR3: CASSWGPGAAPFREQYF. DNA for the CDR3: TGCGCCAGCAGCTGGGGGCCTGGGGCGGCCCCTTTTAGGGAGCAGTACTTC.